This TCR beta chain was identified in a study of CD8 T cells in ankylosing spondylitis. This clonotype was detected ten times or more. Its cognate antigen is unknown. As the method for making TCR beta libraries, quantitative 5'-RACE with molecular barcodes was used. TCRdb recomputed calls from the 5' RACE reads with MiXCR, one row per CDR3 protein. The data show approximately 100,000 distinct CDR3 sequences, with almost 8.5% seen just once and roughly 9.9% held by the top ten. V was trimmed by 2 bases and J by 7 bases, leaving 12 bases between them. The CDR3 sequence is 14 residues long. The germline V gene has CDR1 SEHNR and CDR2 FQNEAQ (reference sequence). Study results and limitations: The study looked at matched synovial fluid samples from ankylosing spondylitis patients. Disease-linked clones were reported to be significantly enriched there. Apparently characteristic of ankylosing spondylitis blood was a TCR beta motif (eight highly homologous variants).

The chain joins TRBV7-9 to TRBJ2-1; D possibly corresponds to TRBD2 (6 bases). Sequenced: blood, either unsorted or a sorted T cell fraction (not recorded which). The receptor comes from a male donor with ankylosing spondylitis or in good health (not recorded which). The DNA of the CDR3 is TGTGCCAGCAGCTTACACCGGGACTCAAATGAGCAGTTCTTC. Translation: CASSLHRDSNEQFF.